The 30 T cell receptor beta chains listed next were all sequenced from one sample in a study of control samples from healthy donors and cancer patients. Generated by immunoSEQ multiplex PCR, the TCRdb table keeps only in-frame clones and is missing some. The sample has some 150,000 clones; 94% are singletons. Sequenced sample: blood. These receptors came from a man aged 35 to 55 in good health.

V and J are TRBV11-1 and TRBJ1-1; weak D call: TRBD1 (5 bases). Trimming removed 4 bases at V and 8 bases at J, with 11 bases between. The CDR3 loop spans 12 amino acids. Per the germline V gene, CDR1 is SGHAT and CDR2 is FQDESV (reference sequence). CDR3 nucleotide sequence: TGTGCCAGCAGCTCGAACCGGGACGAAGCTTTCTTT. Amino acid sequence: CASSSNRDEAFF.

The V call is TRBV5-6, the J call TRBJ1-2; D is unclear. Germline V CDR1 and CDR2: SGHDT, YYEEEE. This CDR3 spans 12 amino acids. V was trimmed by 0 bases and J by 9 bases, leaving 9 bases between them. The CDR3 sequence: CASSLDRRSYTF. Here the CDR3 DNA reads TGTGCCAGCAGCTTGGACCGGCGGAGCTACACCTTC.

The chain joins TRBV9 to TRBJ2-7; TRBD2 matches at 10 bases. Looked up from germline, CDR1 is SGDLS and CDR2 is YYNGEE. V lost 4 bases and J lost 9; bases outside the gene matches: 4. The CDR3 extends over 12 amino acids. In DNA, the CDR3 is TGTGCCAGCAGCACACTAGCGGGACCGCAGTACTTC. As protein: CASSTLAGPQYF.

The chain joins TRBV7-2 to TRBJ2-1; D remains unclear. The CDR3 is 15 amino acids. V was cut by 1 base and J by 0 bases, with 7 bases left in between. CDR1 is SGHTA, CDR2 FQGNSA, per germline. The chain's CDR3 is CASSLDPYSYNEQFF. As DNA, the CDR3 is TGTGCCAGCAGCTTAGATCCGTACTCCTACAATGAGCAGTTCTTC. The variable domain in full, completed from reference TRBV7-2 and TRBJ2-1, reads GAGVSQSPSNKVTEKGKDVELRCDPISGHTALYWYRQSLGQGLEFLIYFQGNSAPDKSGLPSDRFSAERTGGSVSTLTIQRTQQEDSAVYLCASSLDPYSYNEQFFGPGTRLTVL.

V is TRBV9 and J is TRBJ2-1; maybe TRBD2 (5 bases). Germline CDR1 reads SGDLS; CDR2 reads YYNGEE. The CDR3 loop spans 16 amino acids. V lost 3 bases to trimming and J lost 1 base, with 14 bases between them. CDR3 protein: CASSAPSGWSYNEQFF. For the CDR3, the DNA is TGTGCCAGCAGCGCCCCCTCGGGGTGGTCCTACAATGAGCAGTTCTTC. The entire variable domain, with the rest obtained from reference TRBV9 and TRBJ2-1, is as follows: DSGVTQTPKHLITATGQRVTLRCSPRSGDLSVYWYQQSLDQGLQFLIQYYNGEERAKGNILERFSAQQFPDLHSELNLSSLELGDSALYFCASSAPSGWSYNEQFFGPGTRLTVL.

There are a few counts of this clone. This chain uses TRBV3-1 (or the pseudogene TRBV3-2) with TRBJ1-6, with D unresolved. The CDR3 has 14 residues. Germline V gene sequence: CDR1 LGHDT, CDR2 YNNKEL (reference sequence). The V and J ends lost 4 bases and 10 bases respectively, with 14 bases between them. DNA for the CDR3: TGTGCCAGCAGCCTTGGACCCCTGGTCTCACCCCTCCACTTT. Protein sequence: CASSLGPLVSPLHF.

The V call is TRBV5-1, the J call TRBJ2-2; D perhaps matches TRBD1 (6 bases). Germline-derived CDR1 and CDR2 are SGHRS and YFSETQ. The ends were cut back, 7 bases at V and 1 base at J, with 11 bases in the middle. The CDR3 is 14 residues long. The CDR3 sequence: CASLPTGNTGELFF. The CDR3 region has the DNA TGCGCCAGCCTACCGACAGGGAACACCGGGGAGCTGTTTTTT.

V and J are TRBV9 and TRBJ1-4; D ambiguous. The CDR3 contains 15 residues. Germline-derived CDR1 and CDR2 are SGDLS and YYNGEE. Trimming stripped 1 base from V and 0 bases from J, with 7 bases between. CDR3 bases: TGTGCCAGCAGCGTAAGCCCTGCAACTAATGAAAAACTGTTTTTT. It codes for CASSVSPATNEKLFF. Together with reference TRBV9 and TRBJ1-4, the CDR3 gives the full variable domain: DSGVTQTPKHLITATGQRVTLRCSPRSGDLSVYWYQQSLDQGLQFLIQYYNGEERAKGNILERFSAQQFPDLHSELNLSSLELGDSALYFCASSVSPATNEKLFFGSGTQLSVL.

The chain recombines TRBV6-2 or TRBV6-3 with TRBJ1-6; no definite D call. Trimming took 0 bases from V and 7 from J, leaving 13 bases between them. The CDR3 length is 16 residues. Germline V gene sequence: CDR1 MNHEY, CDR2 SVGEGT. This chain's CDR3 is CASSYSGGKGNSPLHF. The CDR3 bases are TGTGCCAGCAGTTACTCTGGAGGGAAAGGCAATTCACCCCTCCACTTT.

Concerning this clone itself: At one end the junction does not follow the germline gene, possibly because of a read error. This chain links TRBV3-1 (or the pseudogene TRBV3-2) with TRBJ1-2; D not certain. This CDR3 has 14 residues. The germline gives CDR1 LGHDT, CDR2 YNNKEL (reference sequence). CDR3 in amino acids: CVSSQSRSDYGYTF. Written as DNA, the CDR3 is TGTGTCAGCAGCCAATCAAGGAGTGACTATGGCTACACCTTC.

This chain's CDR3 is CASSPGGVNTEAFF. The CDR3 DNA is TGTGCCAGCAGCCCCGGTGGGGTGAACACTGAAGCTTTCTTT. J is TRBJ1-1 and V is TRBV9; D is unresolved. Trimming removed 4 bases from V and 0 bases from J, with 10 bases in between. Germline V gives CDR1 SGDLS, CDR2 YYNGEE. This CDR3 comprises 14 residues. Drawing the rest from reference TRBV9 and TRBJ1-1, the complete variable domain is DSGVTQTPKHLITATGQRVTLRCSPRSGDLSVYWYQQSLDQGLQFLIQYYNGEERAKGNILERFSAQQFPDLHSELNLSSLELGDSALYFCASSPGGVNTEAFFGQGTRLTVV.

This clone turned up a few times. The chain carries TRBV5-1 and TRBJ1-5; possible D gene TRBD1, 5 bases. The germline gives CDR1 SGHRS, CDR2 YFSETQ. There are 13 residues in the CDR3. Trimming removed 0 bases at V and 9 bases at J, with 10 bases between. CDR3 region: CASSLAGPPPQHF. The DNA for the CDR3 is TGCGCCAGCAGCTTGGCAGGGCCTCCGCCCCAGCATTTT.

The chain uses TRBV27 and TRBJ2-1; a possible D gene is TRBD2 (5 bases). V was clipped by 3 bases and J by 10 bases, with 10 bases between them. The CDR3 has 12 amino acids. Germline values: CDR1 MNHEY, CDR2 SMNVEV (reference sequence). Written as DNA, the CDR3 is TGTGCCAGCAGTTTTTATGGGAGAGAGCAGTTCTTC. It translates to CASSFYGREQFF.

The chain uses TRBV15 and TRBJ1-4, with 7 bases matching TRBD1. The germline V gene has CDR1 LNHNV and CDR2 YYDKDF (reference sequence). V lost 0 bases to trimming and J lost 6 bases; unmatched junction nucleotides: 4. The CDR3 extends over 15 amino acids. This chain's CDR3 is CATSRDRDSDEKLFF. CDR3 in DNA: TGTGCCACCAGCAGAGATAGGGACAGTGATGAAAAACTGTTTTTT.

In DNA form, the CDR3 reads TGTGCCAGCAGCCCCGGGACAGCCTACAATGAGCAGTTCTTC. Translated: CASSPGTAYNEQFF. V is TRBV11-2 and J is TRBJ2-1, with 7 bases aligning to TRBD1. There are 14 residues in the CDR3. V gave up 5 bases and J gave up 2 bases; unmatched junction bases: 3. CDR1 and CDR2 from the germline V gene are SGHAT and FQNNGV.

This chain connects TRBV30 to TRBJ1-6, with a weak D call TRBD1 (5 bases). CDR1 is GTSNPN, CDR2 SVGIG, per germline (reference sequence). The length of the CDR3 is 13 residues. V was clipped by 4 bases and J by 7 bases, with 11 bases between them. The CDR3 bases are TGTGCCTGGAATGGGGGAAACAATTCACCCCTCCACTTT. Amino acid sequence: CAWNGGNNSPLHF.

This clone was observed a handful of times. The V and J genes are TRBV7-3 and TRBJ1-1; D may be TRBD1 (6 bases). The V and J ends lost 3 bases and 5 bases respectively, with 10 bases between them. CDR1 and CDR2 (germline): SGHTA, FQGTGA. CDR3 size: 13 residues. CDR3 DNA: TGTGCCAGCAGCTTGGCAGGGGTAACTGAAGCTTTCTTT. Translation: CASSLAGVTEAFF.

The chain employs TRBV24-1 and TRBJ2-2; D call uncertain. V was pared by 3 bases and J by 3 bases, with 10 bases between. Looked up from germline, CDR1 is KGHDR and CDR2 is SFDVKD. This CDR3 region has 15 residues. The chain's CDR3 is CATSDADTHTGELFF. CDR3 coding DNA: TGTGCCACCAGTGATGCAGACACTCACACCGGGGAGCTGTTTTTT.

This chain connects TRBV11-2 to TRBJ2-3, with 8 positions matching TRBD1. CDR1 SGHAT and CDR2 FQNNGV come from the germline V gene. The CDR3 sequence is 16 residues long. Trimming took 4 bases from V and 3 from J; bases not matched to a gene: 9. CDR3 in amino acids: CASSSITGGRTDTQYF. The CDR3 nucleotides are TGTGCCAGCAGCTCAATCACAGGGGGAAGGACAGATACGCAGTATTTT.

The chain employs TRBV4-3 and TRBJ1-4; the match to TRBD1 covers 8 bases. CDR1 is LGHNA and CDR2 is YSLEER in the germline V gene. The J segment lost 8 bases and the V segment lost 4 bases, leaving 12 bases of the junction unmatched. The CDR3 is 16 amino acids. Here the CDR3 DNA reads TGCGCCAGCAGCCCCTCCGGGGCAGGGGGCAACGAAAAACTGTTTTTT. This sequence encodes CASSPSGAGGNEKLFF.

This clone was detected once. This chain joins TRBV3-1 (or the pseudogene TRBV3-2) and TRBJ2-3; 10 nucleotides align to TRBD1. Trimming took 2 bases from V and 3 from J; bases not matched to a gene: 2. Germline loops: CDR1 LGHDT, CDR2 YNNKEL (reference sequence). The CDR3 has 15 amino acids. In DNA form, the CDR3 reads TGTGCCAGCAGCCAATGGGACAGGGGAACAGATACGCAGTATTTT. Its protein is CASSQWDRGTDTQYF.

The rearrangement joins TRBV6-4 to TRBJ1-1; D not certain. The CDR3 is 13 amino acids. V was trimmed by 3 bases and J by 4 bases, leaving 9 bases between them. Germline values: CDR1 MRHNA, CDR2 SNTAGT. CDR3 DNA: TGTGCCAGCAGTGAGTCGAGAGGCACTGAAGCTTTCTTT. Amino acid sequence: CASSESRGTEAFF.

The genes are TRBV9 and TRBJ2-7; 7 positions agree with TRBD2. Germline values: CDR1 SGDLS, CDR2 YYNGEE. This CDR3 spans 14 amino acids. The ends lost 4 bases at V and 4 bases at J; junction bases unmatched: 8. In nucleotides, the CDR3 is TGTGCCAGCAGCCCCCCCGGGGGAGGGTACGAGCAGTACTTC. Its translation: CASSPPGGGYEQYF.

The chain employs TRBV5-1 and TRBJ2-5, with 10 bases lining up with TRBD1. V shed 4 bases and J 3 bases; nucleotides not matched to a gene: 12. Germline V gene lookup returns CDR1 SGHRS and CDR2 YFSETQ. CDR3 length: 17 residues. CDR3 sequence: CASSGIGQGEWEETQYF. For the CDR3, the DNA is TGCGCCAGCAGCGGGATAGGACAGGGGGAGTGGGAAGAGACCCAGTACTTC. The full variable domain, rest sourced from reference TRBV5-1 and TRBJ2-5, is KAGVTQTPRYLIKTRGQQVTLSCSPISGHRSVSWYQQTPGQGLQFLFEYFSETQRNKGNFPGRFSGRQFSNSRSEMNVSTLELGDSALYLCASSGIGQGEWEETQYFGPGTRLLVL.

This clone was detected only once. The V and J genes are TRBV15 and TRBJ1-5; D unresolved. Trimming pared 0 bases from V and 15 bases from J, leaving 12 bases between. Germline-derived CDR1 and CDR2 are LNHNV and YYDKDF (reference sequence). CDR3 size: 12 residues. The CDR3 DNA sequence: TGTGCCACCAGCAGAGATAACAGCCCCAGGCATTTT. Its protein is CATSRDNSPRHF. Combining the CDR3 with reference TRBV15 and TRBJ1-5 gives the whole variable domain DAMVIQNPRYQVTQFGKPVTLSCSQTLNHNVMYWYQQKSSQAPKLLFHYYDKDFNNEADTPDNFQSRRPNTSFCFLDIRSPGLGDTAMYLCATSRDNSPRHFGDGTRLSIL.

This clone showed up just once. The rearrangement uses TRBV5-1 and TRBJ1-1, with 10 bases lining up with TRBD1. V was clipped by 3 bases and J by 4 bases; unmatched bases: 3. Germline CDR1 SGHRS, CDR2 YFSETQ. The CDR3 runs to 14 residues. In nucleotides, the CDR3 is TGCGCCAGCAGCTCGGGACAGGGGCGCACTGAAGCTTTCTTT. Encoded protein: CASSSGQGRTEAFF.

This chain links TRBV6-2 or TRBV6-3 with TRBJ1-2; D might be TRBD1 (5 bases). Germline V lookup: CDR1 MNHEY, CDR2 SVGEGT. V shed 6 bases and J shed 6 bases, with 14 bases lying between them. The CDR3 contains 13 residues. The CDR3 here is CASSPVIRDGYTF. In DNA form, the CDR3 reads TGTGCCAGCAGCCCGGTTATCAGGGATGGCTACACCTTC.

The V gene is TRBV6-5, the J gene TRBJ2-7; a weak D match, TRBD1 (5 bases). The CDR3 consists of 13 residues. Germline V gene data show CDR1 as MNHEY and CDR2 as SVGAGI. Deletions cut 4 bases from V and 8 bases from J, with 15 bases between. Written as DNA, the CDR3 is TGTGCCAGCAGTTTCGACAGAGCTACGAAGCAGTACTTC. Translation: CASSFDRATKQYF.

This chain links TRBV15 with TRBJ2-4; possible D gene TRBD2, 6 bases. The germline gives CDR1 LNHNV, CDR2 YYDKDF (reference sequence). The CDR3 has 16 amino acids. With 0 bases removed from V and 7 bases from J, the gap between germline ends came to 16 bases. CDR3 in amino acids: CATSRDWVGLGNIQYF. The CDR3 DNA reads TGTGCCACCAGCAGAGATTGGGTGGGACTCGGGAACATTCAGTACTTC.

The chain couples TRBV28 to TRBJ1-6, with D uncertain. Trimming shortened V by 4 bases and J by 9 bases, and 10 bases separated the two germline ends. From germline, CDR1 is MDHEN and CDR2 SYDVKM. The CDR3 covers 13 residues. The CDR3 DNA reads TGTGCCAGCAGTTCCTCAGATTTTTCACCCCTCCACTTT. Its protein product is CASSSSDFSPLHF.